This section outlines one T cell receptor beta chain sequence together with its context. This sample stems from a study of OX40 agonist ivuxolimab in advanced cancers. This CDR3 spans 16 amino acids. The V end lost 6 bases, the J end lost 0 bases, and 15 bases lay between the germline ends. Per germline, CDR1 MDHEN and CDR2 SYDVKM. Here immunoSEQ multiplex PCR was the method, and the copy in TCRdb shows in-frame clones only, minus some. This table holds about 59,000 clones, 85% found once. The TCR was taken from an adult with an advanced solid tumor such as melanoma, head and neck, liver or kidney cancer. The chain employs TRBV28 and TRBJ1-5; the D is unclear. Specimen: CD4+ or CD8+ T cells sorted from blood, collected in a trial of the OX40 agonist ivuxolimab. This chain's CDR3 is CASRRLQSYSNQPQHF. In DNA, the CDR3 is TGTGCCAGCAGGCGGCTACAGAGTTATAGCAATCAGCCCCAGCATTTT.